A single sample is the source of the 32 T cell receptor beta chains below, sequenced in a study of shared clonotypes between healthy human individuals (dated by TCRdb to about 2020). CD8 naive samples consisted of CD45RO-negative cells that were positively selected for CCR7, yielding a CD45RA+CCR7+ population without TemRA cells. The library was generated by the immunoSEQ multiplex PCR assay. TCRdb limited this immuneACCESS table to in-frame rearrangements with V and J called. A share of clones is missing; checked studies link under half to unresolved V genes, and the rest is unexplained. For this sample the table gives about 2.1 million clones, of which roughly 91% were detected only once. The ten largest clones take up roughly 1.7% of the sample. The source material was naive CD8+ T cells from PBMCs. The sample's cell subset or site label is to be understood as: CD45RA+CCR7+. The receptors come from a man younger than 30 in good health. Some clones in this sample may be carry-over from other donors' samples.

CDR3 region: CASSEASGRYEQYF. The CDR3 DNA reads TGTGCCAGCAGCGAGGCTAGCGGGAGATACGAGCAGTACTTC. This chain uses TRBV11-2 with TRBJ2-7, with 10 bases lining up with TRBD2. Germline CDR1 and CDR2: SGHAT and FQNNGV. V trimming: 5 bases; J trimming: 4 bases; junction bases outside the gene matches: 5. This CDR3 is 14 amino acids long.

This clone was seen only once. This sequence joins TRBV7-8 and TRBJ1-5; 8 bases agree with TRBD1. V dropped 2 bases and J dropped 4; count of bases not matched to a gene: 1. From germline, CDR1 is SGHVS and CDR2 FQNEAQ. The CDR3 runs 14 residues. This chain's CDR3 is CASSLRQGNQPQHF. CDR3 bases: TGTGCCAGCAGCTTACGACAGGGGAATCAGCCCCAGCATTTT.

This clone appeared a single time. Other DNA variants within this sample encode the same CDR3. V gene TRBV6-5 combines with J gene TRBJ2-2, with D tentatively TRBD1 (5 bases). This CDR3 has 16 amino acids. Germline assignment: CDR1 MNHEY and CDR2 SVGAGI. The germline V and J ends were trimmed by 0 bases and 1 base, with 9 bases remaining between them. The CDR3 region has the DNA TGTGCCAGCAGTTACTCCGTAGGGGAGAACACCGGGGAGCTGTTTTTT. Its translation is CASSYSVGENTGELFF.

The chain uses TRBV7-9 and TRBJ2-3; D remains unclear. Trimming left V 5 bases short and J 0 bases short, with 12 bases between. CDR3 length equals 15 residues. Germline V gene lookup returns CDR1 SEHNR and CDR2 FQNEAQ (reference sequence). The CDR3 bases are TGTGCCAGCAGCCTCCCGGCGGCTAGCACAGATACGCAGTATTTT. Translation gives CASSLPAASTDTQYF.

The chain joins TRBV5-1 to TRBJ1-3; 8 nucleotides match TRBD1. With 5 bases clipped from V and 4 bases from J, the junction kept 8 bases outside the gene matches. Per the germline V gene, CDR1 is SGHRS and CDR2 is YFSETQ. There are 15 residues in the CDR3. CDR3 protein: CASSRDRSDGNTIYF. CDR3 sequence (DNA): TGCGCCAGCAGTCGGGACAGGTCTGACGGAAACACCATATATTTT.

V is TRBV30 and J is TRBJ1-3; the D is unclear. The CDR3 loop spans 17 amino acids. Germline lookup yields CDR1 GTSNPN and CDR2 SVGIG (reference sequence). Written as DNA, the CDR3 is TGTGCTGTTCCGTACTTAAAGGCGCCGTCGTCTGGAAACACCATATATTTT. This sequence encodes CAVPYLKAPSSGNTIYF.

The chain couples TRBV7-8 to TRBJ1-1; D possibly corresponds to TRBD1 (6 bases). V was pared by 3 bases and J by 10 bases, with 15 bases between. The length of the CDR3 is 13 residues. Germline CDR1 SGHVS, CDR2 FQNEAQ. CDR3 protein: CASSLGAPDGAFF. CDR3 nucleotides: TGTGCCAGCAGCTTGGGGGCCCCCGACGGAGCTTTCTTT.

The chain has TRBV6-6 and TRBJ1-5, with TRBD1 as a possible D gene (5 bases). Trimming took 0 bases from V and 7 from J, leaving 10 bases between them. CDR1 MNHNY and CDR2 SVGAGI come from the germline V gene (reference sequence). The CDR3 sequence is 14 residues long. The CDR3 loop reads CASSYSRGDQPQHF. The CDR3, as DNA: TGTGCCAGCAGTTACTCGAGGGGAGACCAGCCCCAGCATTTT.

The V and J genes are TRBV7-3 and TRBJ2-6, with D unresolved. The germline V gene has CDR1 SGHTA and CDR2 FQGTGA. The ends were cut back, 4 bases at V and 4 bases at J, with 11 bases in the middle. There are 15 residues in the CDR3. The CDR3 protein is CASSSGPYGANVLTF. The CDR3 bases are TGTGCCAGCAGCTCGGGCCCTTACGGGGCCAACGTCCTGACTTTC.

CDR3 loop: CASSHDDKGDGSYEQYF. The DNA for the CDR3 is TGCGCCAGCAGCCACGATGATAAAGGTGACGGATCCTACGAGCAGTACTTC. The rearrangement joins TRBV4-3 to TRBJ2-7; D not certain. This CDR3 contains 17 residues. The V end was cut by 3 bases, the J end by 1 base, with 19 bases between. Germline V gene sequence: CDR1 LGHNA, CDR2 YSLEER.

The DNA of the CDR3 is TGTGCCAGCAGCTTGGGGACAGAAAACCACGAGCAGTACTTC. Protein product: CASSLGTENHEQYF. The genes are TRBV7-6 and TRBJ2-7; 7 nucleotides match TRBD1. This CDR3 has 14 residues. The V gene's germline CDR1 is SGHVS and CDR2 FNYEAQ. Trimming at V came to 3 bases and at J to 5 bases, leaving 7 bases not matched to a gene.

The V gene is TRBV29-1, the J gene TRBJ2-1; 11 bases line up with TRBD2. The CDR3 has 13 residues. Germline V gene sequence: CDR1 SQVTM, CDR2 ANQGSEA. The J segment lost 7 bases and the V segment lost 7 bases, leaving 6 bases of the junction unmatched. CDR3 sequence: CSGSSGRRNEQFF. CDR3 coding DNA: TGCAGCGGTTCTAGCGGGAGGAGGAATGAGCAGTTCTTC.

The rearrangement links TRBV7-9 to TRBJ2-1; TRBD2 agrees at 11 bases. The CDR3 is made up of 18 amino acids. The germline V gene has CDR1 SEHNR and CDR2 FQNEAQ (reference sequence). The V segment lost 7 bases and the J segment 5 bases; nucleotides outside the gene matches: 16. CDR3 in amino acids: CASTKIPVKGLADNEQFF. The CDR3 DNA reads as TGTGCCAGCACCAAAATCCCGGTGAAGGGACTAGCGGACAATGAGCAGTTCTTC. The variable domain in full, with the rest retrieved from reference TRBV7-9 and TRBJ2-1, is DTGVSQNPRHKITKRGQNVTFRCDPISEHNRLYWYRQTLGQGPEFLTYFQNEAQLEKSRLLSDRFSAERPKGSFSTLEIQRTEQGDSAMYLCASTKIPVKGLADNEQFFGPGTRLTVL.

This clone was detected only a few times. The CDR3 here is CASSSHRGNTGELFF. In DNA form, the CDR3 reads TGTGCCAGCTCCTCACACAGGGGGAACACCGGGGAGCTGTTTTTT. V usage is TRBV6-1 and J usage is TRBJ2-2, with 7 bases fitting TRBD1. V was pared by 8 bases and J by 1 base, with 7 bases of the junction left unmatched. In germline, CDR1 is MNHNS, CDR2 SASEGT. The CDR3 contains 15 residues.

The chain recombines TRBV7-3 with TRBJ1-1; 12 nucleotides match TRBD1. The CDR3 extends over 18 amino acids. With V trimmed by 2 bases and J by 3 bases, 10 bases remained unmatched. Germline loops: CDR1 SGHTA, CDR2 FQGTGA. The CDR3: CASSLLGTGGAWDTEAFF. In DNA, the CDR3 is TGTGCCAGCAGCTTACTCGGGACAGGGGGCGCTTGGGACACTGAAGCTTTCTTT.

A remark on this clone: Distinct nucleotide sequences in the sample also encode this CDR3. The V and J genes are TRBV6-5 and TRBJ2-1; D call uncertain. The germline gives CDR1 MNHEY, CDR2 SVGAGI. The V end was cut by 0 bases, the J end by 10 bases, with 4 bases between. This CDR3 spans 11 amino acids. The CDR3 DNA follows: TGTGCCAGCAGTTACTCAGGGGAGCAGTTCTTC. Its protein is CASSYSGEQFF.

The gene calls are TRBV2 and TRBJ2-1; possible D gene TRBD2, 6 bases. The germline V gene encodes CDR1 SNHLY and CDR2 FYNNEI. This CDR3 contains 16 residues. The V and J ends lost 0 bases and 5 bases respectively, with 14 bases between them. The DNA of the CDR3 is TGTGCCAGCAGTGAAGCCCTGCGGGACCTTCACAATGAGCAGTTCTTC. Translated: CASSEALRDLHNEQFF.

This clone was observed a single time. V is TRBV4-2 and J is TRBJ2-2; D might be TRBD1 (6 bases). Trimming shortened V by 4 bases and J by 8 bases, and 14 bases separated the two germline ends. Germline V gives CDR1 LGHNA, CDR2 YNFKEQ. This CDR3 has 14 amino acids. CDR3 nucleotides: TGTGCCAGCAGCCCGAGACAGGCTGATGGGGAGCTGTTTTTT. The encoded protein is CASSPRQADGELFF.

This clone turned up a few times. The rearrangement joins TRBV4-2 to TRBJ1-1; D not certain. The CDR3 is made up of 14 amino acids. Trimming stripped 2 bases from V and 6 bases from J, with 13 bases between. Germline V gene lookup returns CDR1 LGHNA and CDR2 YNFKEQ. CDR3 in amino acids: CASSQHSSDAEAFF. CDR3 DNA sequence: TGTGCCAGCAGCCAACACAGTTCAGACGCTGAAGCTTTCTTT.

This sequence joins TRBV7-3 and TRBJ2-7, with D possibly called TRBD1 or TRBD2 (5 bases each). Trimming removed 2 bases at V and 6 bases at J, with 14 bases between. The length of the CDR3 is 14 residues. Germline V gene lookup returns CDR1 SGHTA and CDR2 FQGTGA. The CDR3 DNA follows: TGTGCCAGCAGCTTATGGCAGGGAGAGGTCGAGCAGTACTTC. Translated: CASSLWQGEVEQYF.

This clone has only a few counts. The CDR3 here is CASSSTRTGMAEAFF. The CDR3 nucleotides are TGTGCCAGCTCATCTACTAGGACAGGGATGGCTGAAGCTTTCTTT. The chain links TRBV18 to TRBJ1-1, with TRBD1 matching 8 bases. CDR1 and CDR2 (germline): KGHSH, LQKENI. Trimming cost V 5 bases and J 6 bases; bases outside gene matches: 11. This CDR3 is 15 amino acids long.

The CDR3 sequence is CASSRDSYSYEQYF. The CDR3 DNA is TGTGCCAGCAGCCGGGACAGTTACTCCTACGAGCAGTACTTC. The chain couples TRBV9 to TRBJ2-7; 7 bases are shared with TRBD1. The CDR3 consists of 14 residues. V lost 4 bases and J lost 0; bases outside the gene matches: 4. The germline CDR1 and CDR2 sequences are SGDLS and YYNGEE.

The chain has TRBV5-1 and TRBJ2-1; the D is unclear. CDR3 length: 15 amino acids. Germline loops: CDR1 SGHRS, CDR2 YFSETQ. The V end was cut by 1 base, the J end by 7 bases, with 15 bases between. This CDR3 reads CASSLFQRLGNEQFF. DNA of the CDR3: TGCGCCAGCAGCTTGTTCCAGCGCCTGGGAAATGAGCAGTTCTTC.

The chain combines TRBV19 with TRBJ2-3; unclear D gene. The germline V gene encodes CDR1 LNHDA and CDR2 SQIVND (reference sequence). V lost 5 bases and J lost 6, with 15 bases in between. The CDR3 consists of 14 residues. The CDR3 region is CASSPRWTEDTQYF. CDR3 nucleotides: TGTGCCAGTAGTCCCCGTTGGACGGAGGATACGCAGTATTTT.

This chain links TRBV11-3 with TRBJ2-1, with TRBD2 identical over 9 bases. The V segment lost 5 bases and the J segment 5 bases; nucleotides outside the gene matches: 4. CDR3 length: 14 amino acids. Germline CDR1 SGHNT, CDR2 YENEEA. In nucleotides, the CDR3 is TGTGCCAGCAGCCCCCGGACTAGCGACAATGAGCAGTTCTTC. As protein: CASSPRTSDNEQFF.

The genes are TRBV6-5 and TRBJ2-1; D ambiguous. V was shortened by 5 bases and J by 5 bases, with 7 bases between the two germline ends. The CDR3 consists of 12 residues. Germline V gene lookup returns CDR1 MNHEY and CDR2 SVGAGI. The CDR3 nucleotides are TGTGCCAGCAGTGTCGGCGACAATGAGCAGTTCTTC. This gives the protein CASSVGDNEQFF.

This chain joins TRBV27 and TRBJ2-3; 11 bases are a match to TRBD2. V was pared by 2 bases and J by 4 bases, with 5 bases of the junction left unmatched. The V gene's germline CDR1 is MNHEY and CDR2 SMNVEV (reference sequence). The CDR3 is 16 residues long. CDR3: CASSLAGLAGADTQYF. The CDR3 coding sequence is TGTGCCAGCAGTTTAGCTGGACTAGCGGGTGCAGATACGCAGTATTTT.

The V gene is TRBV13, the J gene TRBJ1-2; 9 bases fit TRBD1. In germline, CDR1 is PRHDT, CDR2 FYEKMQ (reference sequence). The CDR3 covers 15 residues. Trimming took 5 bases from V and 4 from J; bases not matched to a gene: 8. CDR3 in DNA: TGTGCCAGCAGCCCCAACAGGGGGCGCATCTATGGCTACACCTTC. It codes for CASSPNRGRIYGYTF.

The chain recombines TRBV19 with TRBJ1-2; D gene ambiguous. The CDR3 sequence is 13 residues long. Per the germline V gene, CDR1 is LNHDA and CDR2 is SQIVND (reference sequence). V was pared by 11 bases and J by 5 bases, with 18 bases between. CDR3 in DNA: TGTGCCGTATCCGAAGGGCGGTGGTATGGCTACACCTTC. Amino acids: CAVSEGRWYGYTF.

CDR3 in amino acids: CASSYRLDYTDTQYF. CDR3 nucleotide sequence: TGTGCCAGCAGTTACAGACTAGATTACACAGATACGCAGTATTTT. The chain combines TRBV6-6 with TRBJ2-3, with a possible D match to TRBD2 (6 bases). The CDR3 is made up of 15 amino acids. V gave up 2 bases and J gave up 2 bases, with 11 bases separating them. The germline gives CDR1 MNHNY, CDR2 SVGAGI (reference sequence).

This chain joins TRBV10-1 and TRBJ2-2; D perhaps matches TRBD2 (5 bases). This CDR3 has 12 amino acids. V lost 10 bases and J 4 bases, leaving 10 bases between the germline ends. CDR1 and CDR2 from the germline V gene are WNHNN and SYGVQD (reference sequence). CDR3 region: CANREFTGELFF. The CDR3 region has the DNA TGCGCCAACCGGGAATTCACCGGGGAGCTGTTTTTT.

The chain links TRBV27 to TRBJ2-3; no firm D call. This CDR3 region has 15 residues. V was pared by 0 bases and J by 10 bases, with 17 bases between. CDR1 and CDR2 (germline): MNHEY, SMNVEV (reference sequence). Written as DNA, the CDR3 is TGTGCCAGCAGTTTATCAGGCCGGCGGCAAGAGGCGCAGTATTTT. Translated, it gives CASSLSGRRQEAQYF.